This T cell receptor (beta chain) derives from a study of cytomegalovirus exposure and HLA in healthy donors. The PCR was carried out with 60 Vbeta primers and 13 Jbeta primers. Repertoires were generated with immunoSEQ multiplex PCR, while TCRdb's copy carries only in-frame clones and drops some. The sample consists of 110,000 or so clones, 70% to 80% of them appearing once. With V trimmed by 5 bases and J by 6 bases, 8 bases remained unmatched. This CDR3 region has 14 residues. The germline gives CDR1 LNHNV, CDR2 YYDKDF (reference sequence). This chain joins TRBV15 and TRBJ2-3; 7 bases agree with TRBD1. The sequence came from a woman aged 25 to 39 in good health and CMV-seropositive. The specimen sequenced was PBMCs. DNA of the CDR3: TGTGCCACCAGCCAGTTACAGGGGTCCGATACGCAGTATTTT. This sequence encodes CATSQLQGSDTQYF.